This T cell receptor (beta chain) was documented in a study of molecular identifiers for immune sequencing clone quantification. Study-level results: Effector cells had over 99% of their molecules in clones above 20 RNA copies, while naive cells had under 1%.

One entry per CDR3 protein results from TCRdb running MiXCR on the PCR reads. The sample has about 54,000 distinct CDR3 sequences, roughly 24% seen once. Concerning this clonotype itself: As yet, its antigen is unknown. Since a much larger clone is just one base distant, this may be a read error.

The CDR3 totals 12 residues. The germline CDR1 and CDR2 sequences are LGHNA and YSLEER. What was sequenced was naive CD8+ T cells from blood, with Jurkat cell RNA spiked in. Subset indicated: FACS-sorted CD8+CD4-CCR7+CD45RA+ naive T cells. This receptor was taken from a human donor in good health. Some libraries in this study had Jurkat cell RNA spiked in. The V call is TRBV4-3, the J call TRBJ1-1; no firm D call. CDR3 DNA: TGCGCCGGCAGCCAAGTAGGCGGTGAAGCTTTCTTT. This sequence encodes CAGSQVGGEAFF.